The entry below describes one T cell receptor (beta chain). Study processing details: It was from reference gene primer amplification that nucleated cell counts were estimated. TCRdb keeps only in-frame clones here, not all; method: immunoSEQ multiplex PCR. V and J calls plus clone size are reproduced from that table; the DNA served to infer D and trimming. The sample records roughly 150,000 clones, roughly 78% being singletons. Seattle-derived patients entered the study during active infection and were followed longitudinally. This sample is part of a study of blood T cell repertoires in COVID-19. Study details: Whether acute or convalescent, the COVID-19 samples came from the United States, Italy and Spain. PBMCs, B-cell-depleted T cells, or T cells were the source of the cDNA or gDNA that made up the material.

V was clipped by 8 bases and J by 9 bases, with 10 bases between them. Germline CDR1 is MDHEN and CDR2 is SYDVKM. The CDR3 length is 11 residues. The sequenced sample consisted of peripheral blood. This chain joins TRBV28 and TRBJ1-4; tentative D call: TRBD1 (5 bases). The origin of this receptor is a woman aged 55 to 70 with COVID-19, enrolled during active disease. CDR3 sequence: CASRQNQKLFF. CDR3 sequence (DNA): TGTGCCAGCCGACAGAATCAAAAACTGTTTTTT.